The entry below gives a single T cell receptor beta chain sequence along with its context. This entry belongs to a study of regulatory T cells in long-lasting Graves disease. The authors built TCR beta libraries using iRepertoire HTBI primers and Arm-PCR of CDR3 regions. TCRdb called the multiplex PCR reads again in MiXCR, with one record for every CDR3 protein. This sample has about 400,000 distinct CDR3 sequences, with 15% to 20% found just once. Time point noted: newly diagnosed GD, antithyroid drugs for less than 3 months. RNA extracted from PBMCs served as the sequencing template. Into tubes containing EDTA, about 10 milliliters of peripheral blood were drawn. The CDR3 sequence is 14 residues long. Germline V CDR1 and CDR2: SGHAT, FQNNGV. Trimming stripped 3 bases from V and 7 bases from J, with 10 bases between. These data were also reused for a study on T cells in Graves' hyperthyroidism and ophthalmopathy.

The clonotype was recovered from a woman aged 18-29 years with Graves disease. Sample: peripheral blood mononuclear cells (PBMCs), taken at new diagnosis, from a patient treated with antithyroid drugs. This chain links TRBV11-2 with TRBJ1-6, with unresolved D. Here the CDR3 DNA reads TGTGCCAGCAGCTTGTCTGCGGGGAATTCACCCCTCCACTTT. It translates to CASSLSAGNSPLHF.